These 26 T cell receptor beta chains came from one sample sequenced in a study of blood T cells in healthy people across ages. Alongside a J-beta primer mix, a sample-barcoded 5' primer served in a second PCR lasting 7 to 11 cycles. A single record per CDR3 protein comes from TCRdb applying MiXCR to the 5' RACE reads. The sample has 1.5 million to 2 million distinct CDR3 sequences, less than 50% seen once; the top ten hold 2% to 2.5%. The sequencing sample was made of blood. The receptors were gathered from a woman in her 40s in good health.

In this sample, this clonotype turned up a few times. The CDR3 DNA sequence: TGCAGCGTCCGTTCGGGACAGTTTAACTATGGCTACACCTTC. Residues: CSVRSGQFNYGYTF. V usage is TRBV29-1 and J usage is TRBJ1-2; 7 bases map to TRBD1. CDR3 length equals 14 residues. CDR1 is SQVTM, CDR2 ANQGSEA, per germline. Trimming took 6 bases from V and 1 from J; bases not matched to a gene: 8.

This clonotype has only a few counts. This rearrangement joins TRBV20-1 to TRBJ2-3; TRBD2 agrees at 7 bases. Trimming took 6 bases from V and 1 from J; bases not matched to a gene: 7. Germline CDR1 DFQATT, CDR2 SNEGSKA (reference sequence). CDR3 size: 14 residues. Here the CDR3 DNA reads TGCAGTGCAGATACTAGCGACGGCACAGATACGCAGTATTTT. Translation: CSADTSDGTDTQYF.

This clonotype showed up just a few times. This chain links TRBV20-1 with TRBJ1-5; possibly TRBD1 for D (6 bases). V gave up 6 bases and J gave up 6 bases, with 18 bases separating them. The CDR3 is 14 amino acids. CDR1 is DFQATT and CDR2 is SNEGSKA in the germline V gene (reference sequence). Here the CDR3 DNA reads TGCAGTGCCGCGACAGGCAGGCCAGGTCAGCCCCAGCATTTT. Protein product: CSAATGRPGQPQHF.

This clonotype was observed a handful of times. The chain carries TRBV6-5 and TRBJ2-4; D is unclear. The CDR3 has 14 residues. The germline CDR1 and CDR2 sequences are MNHEY and SVGAGI. Trimming took off 6 bases at V and 8 bases at J, with 17 bases between the two ends. CDR3 sequence reads: CASSMRPRWDIQYF. The CDR3 coding sequence is TGTGCCAGCAGCATGCGGCCTCGGTGGGACATTCAGTACTTC.

The chain uses TRBV28 and TRBJ2-7, with D possibly matching TRBD2 (5 bases). The end of the DNA aligns better with TRBJ2-4, so the J call may be wrong. CDR3 length: 15 residues. CDR1 and CDR2 from the germline V gene are MDHEN and SYDVKM. CDR3 loop: CASSGSGLNKNIQYF. As DNA, the CDR3 is TGTGCCAGCAGCGGCTCGGGGTTAAACAAAAACATTCAGTACTTC.

This clonotype showed up just a few times. The genes are TRBV7-2 and TRBJ2-5; TRBD2 matches 7 bases. The CDR3 is 15 amino acids. Germline V gene sequence: CDR1 SGHTA, CDR2 FQGNSA. Germline trimming cut 4 bases from V and 7 bases from J; bases unmatched to any gene: 12. As DNA, the CDR3 is TGTGCCAGCAGCTCGAACCGACTAGCTGGGGGGACCCAGTACTTC. Translated: CASSSNRLAGGTQYF.

This clonotype was seen ten or more times. This rearrangement joins TRBV19 to TRBJ2-1; the D gene is possibly TRBD1 (5 bases). Trimming removed 7 bases at V and 4 bases at J, with 8 bases between. In germline, CDR1 is LNHDA, CDR2 SQIVND (reference sequence). This CDR3 contains 12 residues. CDR3: CASNPGYNEQFF. The CDR3 DNA is TGTGCCAGTAACCCAGGGTACAATGAGCAGTTCTTC.

The chain couples TRBV7-9 to TRBJ1-4; D is perhaps TRBD1 (5 bases). The V end lost 7 bases, the J end lost 8 bases, and 20 bases lay between the germline ends. CDR3 length: 15 amino acids. Germline V CDR1 and CDR2: SEHNR, FQNEAQ (reference sequence). The CDR3 coding sequence is TGTGCCAGCACCCAAGTTTCGGGGCGCGAGGAAAAACTGTTTTTT. Its translation: CASTQVSGREEKLFF.

DNA of the CDR3: TGTGCCAATGGGGACAGCTACAATGAGCAGTTCTTC. Translating it yields CANGDSYNEQFF. This chain connects TRBV7-9 to TRBJ2-1; 7 bases map to TRBD1. The CDR3 is made up of 12 amino acids. Trimming took 10 bases from V and 3 from J; bases not matched to a gene: 3. Germline CDR1 is SEHNR and CDR2 is FQNEAQ (reference sequence).

This chain joins TRBV6-5 and TRBJ2-1; D gene ambiguous. Germline V gene lookup returns CDR1 MNHEY and CDR2 SVGAGI. With 4 bases removed from V and 6 bases from J, the gap between germline ends came to 22 bases. The CDR3 length is 17 residues. The CDR3 region has the DNA TGTGCCAGCAGTTCGATTCGAGGACCAAACAACATCAATGAGCAGTTCTTC. It translates to CASSSIRGPNNINEQFF.

The rearrangement joins TRBV18 to TRBJ2-7; D tentatively reads TRBD1 or TRBD2 (5 bases each). CDR3 length: 14 amino acids. Between the trimmed V and J ends, which lost 3 bases and 0 bases, there was a span of 9 bases. Germline loops: CDR1 KGHSH, CDR2 LQKENI. The CDR3 reads CASSPGTTSYEQYF. CDR3 nucleotide sequence: TGTGCCAGCTCACCCGGGACGACCTCCTACGAGCAGTACTTC.

The CDR3 here is CASSLNTIDTQYF. Here the CDR3 DNA reads TGTGCCAGCAGCCTTAATACTATCGATACGCAGTATTTT. This chain connects TRBV7-2 to TRBJ2-3; D call uncertain. Trimming took 5 bases from V and 6 from J, leaving 12 bases between them. This CDR3 is 13 amino acids long. Germline loops: CDR1 SGHTA, CDR2 FQGNSA.

CDR3: CASSQVPGKNYGYTF. The CDR3 bases are TGTGCCAGCAGCCAAGTCCCCGGGAAAAACTATGGCTACACCTTC. V and J are TRBV14 and TRBJ1-2; no reliable D call. CDR1 is SGHDN, CDR2 FVKESK, per germline. The germline V and J ends were trimmed by 1 base and 2 bases, with 11 bases remaining between them. This CDR3 region has 15 residues.

CDR3 DNA: TGTGCCAGCAGCCCAGGAGGGACAGGGGTGGTCAAAAACGTTCAGTACTTC. Protein: CASSPGGTGVVKNVQYF. The gene calls are TRBV7-3 and TRBJ2-7; TRBD1 matches at 10 bases. The CDR3 is 17 amino acids. With 5 bases clipped from V and 10 bases from J, the junction kept 20 bases outside the gene matches. CDR1 is SGHTA, CDR2 FQGTGA, per germline.

This clonotype appeared once. This chain connects TRBV5-5 to TRBJ2-7, with a weak D call TRBD2 (6 bases). The end of the DNA fits TRBJ2-5 better, so the J call may be wrong. The CDR3 contains 13 residues. Germline lookup yields CDR1 SGHKS and CDR2 YYEKEE (reference sequence). For the CDR3, the DNA is TGTGCCAGCAGCAGGGACTGGCGGGAGACCCAGTACTTC. Protein: CASSRDWRETQYF.

This sequence joins TRBV7-2 and TRBJ2-5; D could derive from TRBD1 or TRBD2 (6 bases each). This CDR3 contains 16 residues. Germline V CDR1 and CDR2: SGHTA, FQGNSA. V was shortened by 5 bases and J by 11 bases, with 27 bases between the two germline ends. The chain's CDR3 is CASSVSRGVRGNEQYF. Written as DNA, the CDR3 is TGTGCCAGCAGCGTTAGTAGGGGGGTGCGGGGCAATGAGCAGTACTTC.

The chain is built from TRBV2 and TRBJ2-4, with 7 nucleotides matching TRBD1. The germline V gene encodes CDR1 SNHLY and CDR2 FYNNEI. CDR3 size: 16 residues. V shed 6 bases, J shed 0 bases, and the junction held 8 bases outside the gene matches. For the CDR3, the DNA is TGTGCCAGCAGCGTCGACAGGGAGATAGCCAAAAACATTCAGTACTTC. Its protein product is CASSVDREIAKNIQYF.

This clonotype was counted only a few times. This chain joins TRBV29-1 and TRBJ2-1, with D possibly being TRBD2 (7 bases). CDR1 and CDR2 from the germline V gene are SQVTM and ANQGSEA. The V end lost 7 bases, the J end lost 8 bases, and 21 bases lay between the germline ends. This CDR3 is built from 14 residues. CDR3 bases: TGCAGCGCCGGGGTGGGGGGGCTTGAGGATGAGCAGTTCTTC. The encoded protein is CSAGVGGLEDEQFF.

The chain has TRBV7-6 and TRBJ2-7; D perhaps matches TRBD2 (5 bases). Trimming shortened V by 4 bases and J by 2 bases, and 15 bases separated the two germline ends. This CDR3 region has 15 residues. Germline loops: CDR1 SGHVS, CDR2 FNYEAQ. Here the CDR3 reads CASSSGGPLTYEQYF. In nucleotides, the CDR3 is TGTGCCAGCAGCTCTGGAGGACCCTTAACCTACGAGCAGTACTTC.

The gene calls are TRBV6-2 or TRBV6-3 and TRBJ1-5, with 7 nucleotides matching TRBD1. The CDR3 length is 20 residues. J lost 4 bases, V lost 0 bases, and 18 bases had no gene match. Germline V gene data show CDR1 as MNHEY and CDR2 as SVGEGT. The CDR3 nucleotides are TGTGCCAGCAGTTACTCCGAGATGAGATCTTCCCGGGACAGTAATCAGCCCCAGCATTTT. This translates into CASSYSEMRSSRDSNQPQHF.

This clonotype was found a few times. The genes are TRBV2 and TRBJ1-2, with 7 bases aligning to TRBD1. The CDR3 spans 16 residues. Germline trimming cut 5 bases from V and 2 bases from J; bases unmatched to any gene: 11. Germline CDR1 reads SNHLY; CDR2 reads FYNNEI. The CDR3 loop is CASSTPGQDLNYGYTF. CDR3 coding DNA: TGTGCCAGCAGTACCCCCGGACAGGACTTAAACTATGGCTACACCTTC.

This chain links TRBV10-3 with TRBJ2-5; D is possibly TRBD1 (6 bases). The tail of the sequence fits TRBJ2-7 better, so the J call may be wrong. CDR3 size: 15 residues. Germline V lookup: CDR1 ENHRY, CDR2 SYGVKD. The CDR3: CAISDVGRGPYEQYF. Here the CDR3 DNA reads TGTGCCATCAGTGACGTGGGCAGGGGTCCCTACGAGCAGTACTTC.

A word on this clonotype: The CDR3 does not end in the conserved phenylalanine or tryptophan, so this is likely a read error. The chain couples TRBV6-5 to TRBJ1-5; 7 bases map to TRBD1. This CDR3 comprises 15 residues. Germline lookup yields CDR1 MNHEY and CDR2 SVGAGI. V lost 6 bases, J lost 1 base, and 6 bases stayed unmatched. CDR3 amino acids: CASSRQGGSNQPQHV. The CDR3 DNA is TGTGCCAGCAGCCGACAGGGAGGGAGCAATCAGCCCCAGCATGTT.

This chain uses TRBV4-3 with TRBJ2-1; D is unclear. Germline CDR1 LGHNA, CDR2 YSLEER. The CDR3 covers 14 residues. Trimming removed 6 bases from V and 0 bases from J, with 9 bases in between. In DNA form, the CDR3 reads TGCGCCAGCAGAGTTGCTTCCTCCTACAATGAGCAGTTCTTC. Translating it yields CASRVASSYNEQFF.

The CDR3 sequence is CSWIIGGVDEQYF. CDR3 nucleotides: TGCAGTTGGATAATAGGCGGGGTGGATGAGCAGTACTTC. The J gene is TRBJ2-7, the V gene TRBV20-1; possible D gene TRBD2, 6 bases. Trimming left V 8 bases short and J 7 bases short, with 21 bases between. The CDR3 has 13 amino acids. Germline CDR1 and CDR2: DFQATT and SNEGSKA (reference sequence).

The CDR3 DNA reads TGTGCCAGCAGCCAAGGTTTTAAGGGTTTTCAGTACTTC. This gives the protein CASSQGFKGFQYF. This rearrangement joins TRBV3-1 to TRBJ2-4; D remains unclear. The CDR3 has 13 residues. V was pared by 1 base and J by 11 bases, with 12 bases between. In germline, CDR1 is LGHDT, CDR2 YNNKEL (reference sequence).